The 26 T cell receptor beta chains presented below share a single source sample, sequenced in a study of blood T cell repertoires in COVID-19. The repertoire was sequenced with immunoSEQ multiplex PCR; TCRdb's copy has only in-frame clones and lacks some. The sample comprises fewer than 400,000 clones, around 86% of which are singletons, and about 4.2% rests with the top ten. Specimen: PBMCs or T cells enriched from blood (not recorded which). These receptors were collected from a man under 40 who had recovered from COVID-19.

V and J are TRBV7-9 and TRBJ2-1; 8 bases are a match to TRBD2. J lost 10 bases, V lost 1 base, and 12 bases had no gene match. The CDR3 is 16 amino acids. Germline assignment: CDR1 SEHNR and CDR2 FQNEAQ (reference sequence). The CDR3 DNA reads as TGTGCCAGCAGCTTAGTTGTAGCGGGACCCCGTCGAGAGCAGTTCTTC. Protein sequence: CASSLVVAGPRREQFF.

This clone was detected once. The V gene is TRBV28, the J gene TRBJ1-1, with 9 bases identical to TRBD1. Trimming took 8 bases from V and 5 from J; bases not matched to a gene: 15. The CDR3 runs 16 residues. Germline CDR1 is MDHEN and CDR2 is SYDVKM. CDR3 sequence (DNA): TGTGCCAGCGGGAATACAGGGGGCCCTGGAGGGACTGAAGCTTTCTTT. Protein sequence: CASGNTGGPGGTEAFF. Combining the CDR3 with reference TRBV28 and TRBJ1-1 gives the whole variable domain DVKVTQSSRYLVKRTGEKVFLECVQDMDHENMFWYRQDPGLGLRLIYFSYDVKMKEKGDIPEGYSVSREKKERFSLILESASTNQTSMYLCASGNTGGPGGTEAFFGQGTRLTVV.

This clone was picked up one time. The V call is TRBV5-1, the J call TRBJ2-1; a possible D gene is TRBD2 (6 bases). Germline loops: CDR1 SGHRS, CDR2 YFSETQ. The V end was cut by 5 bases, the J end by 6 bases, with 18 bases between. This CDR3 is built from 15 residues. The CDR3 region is CASRAGPEGSNEQFF. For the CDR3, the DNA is TGCGCCAGCAGGGCGGGACCCGAGGGGAGCAATGAGCAGTTCTTC. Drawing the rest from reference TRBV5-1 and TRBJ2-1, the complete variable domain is KAGVTQTPRYLIKTRGQQVTLSCSPISGHRSVSWYQQTPGQGLQFLFEYFSETQRNKGNFPGRFSGRQFSNSRSEMNVSTLELGDSALYLCASRAGPEGSNEQFFGPGTRLTVL.

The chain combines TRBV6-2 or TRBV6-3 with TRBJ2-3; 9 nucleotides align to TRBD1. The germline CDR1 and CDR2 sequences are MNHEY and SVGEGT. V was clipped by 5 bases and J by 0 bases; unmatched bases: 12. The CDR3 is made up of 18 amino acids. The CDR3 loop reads CASSQTGGLLLSTDTQYF. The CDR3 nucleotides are TGTGCCAGCAGTCAGACAGGGGGATTACTCCTTAGCACAGATACGCAGTATTTT.

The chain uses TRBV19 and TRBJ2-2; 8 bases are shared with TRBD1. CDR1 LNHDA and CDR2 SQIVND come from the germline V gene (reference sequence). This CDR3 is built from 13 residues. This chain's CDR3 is CASGTGNTGELFF. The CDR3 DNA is TGTGCATCCGGGACAGGGAACACCGGGGAGCTGTTTTTT.

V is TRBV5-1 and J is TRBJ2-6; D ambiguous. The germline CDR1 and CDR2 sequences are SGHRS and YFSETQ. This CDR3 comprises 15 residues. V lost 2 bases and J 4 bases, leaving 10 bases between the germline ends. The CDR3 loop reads CASSLEKSGANVLTF. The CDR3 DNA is TGCGCCAGCAGCTTAGAGAAAAGCGGGGCCAACGTCCTGACTTTC.

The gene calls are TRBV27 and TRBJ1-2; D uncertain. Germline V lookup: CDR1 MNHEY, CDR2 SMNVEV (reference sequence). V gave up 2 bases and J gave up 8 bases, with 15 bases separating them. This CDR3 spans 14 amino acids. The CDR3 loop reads CASSLSAAPGGYTF. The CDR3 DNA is TGTGCCAGCAGTTTAAGCGCGGCTCCGGGGGGCTACACCTTC.

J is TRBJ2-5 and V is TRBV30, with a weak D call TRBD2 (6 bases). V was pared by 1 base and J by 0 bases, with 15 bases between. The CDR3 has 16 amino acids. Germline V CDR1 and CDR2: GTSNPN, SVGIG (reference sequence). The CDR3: CAWSDGAGLNQETQYF. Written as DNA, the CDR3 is TGTGCCTGGAGTGATGGGGCGGGGCTAAACCAAGAGACCCAGTACTTC.

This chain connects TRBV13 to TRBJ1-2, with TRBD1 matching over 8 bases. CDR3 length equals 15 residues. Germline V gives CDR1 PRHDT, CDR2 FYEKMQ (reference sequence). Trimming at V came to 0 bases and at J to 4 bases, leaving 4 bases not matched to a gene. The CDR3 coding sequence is TGTGCCAGCAGCTTAGGACAGGGGGTCGGCTATGGCTACACCTTC. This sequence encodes CASSLGQGVGYGYTF.

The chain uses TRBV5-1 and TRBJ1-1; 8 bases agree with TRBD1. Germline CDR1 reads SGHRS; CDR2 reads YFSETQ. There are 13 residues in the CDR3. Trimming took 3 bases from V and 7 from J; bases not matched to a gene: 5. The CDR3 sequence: CASSWTGSVEAFF. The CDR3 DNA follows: TGCGCCAGCAGCTGGACAGGGAGTGTTGAAGCTTTCTTT.

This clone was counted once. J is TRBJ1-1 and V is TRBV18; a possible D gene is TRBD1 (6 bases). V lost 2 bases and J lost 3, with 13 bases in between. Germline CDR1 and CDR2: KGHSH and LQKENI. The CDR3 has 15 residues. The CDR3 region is CASSPSDSLYTEAFF. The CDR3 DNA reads TGTGCCAGCTCACCATCGGACAGTCTCTACACTGAAGCTTTCTTT.

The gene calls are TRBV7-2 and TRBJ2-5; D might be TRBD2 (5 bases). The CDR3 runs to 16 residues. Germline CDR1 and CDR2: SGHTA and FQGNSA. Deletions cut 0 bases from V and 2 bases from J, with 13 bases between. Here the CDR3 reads CASSLAQGLLQETQYF. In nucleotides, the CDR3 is TGTGCCAGCAGCTTAGCCCAAGGACTGTTACAAGAGACCCAGTACTTC.

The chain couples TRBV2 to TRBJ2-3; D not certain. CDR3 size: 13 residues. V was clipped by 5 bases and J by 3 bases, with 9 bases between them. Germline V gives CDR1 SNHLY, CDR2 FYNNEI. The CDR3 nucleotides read TGTGCCAGCAGTCGATACAGAACAGATACGCAGTATTTT. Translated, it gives CASSRYRTDTQYF.

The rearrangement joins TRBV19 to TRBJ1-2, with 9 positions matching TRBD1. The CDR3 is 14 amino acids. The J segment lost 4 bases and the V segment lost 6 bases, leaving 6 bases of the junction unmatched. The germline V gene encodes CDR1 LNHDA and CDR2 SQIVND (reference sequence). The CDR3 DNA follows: TGTGCCAGTAGAGCCGGGACAGGGACCTATGGCTACACCTTC. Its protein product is CASRAGTGTYGYTF. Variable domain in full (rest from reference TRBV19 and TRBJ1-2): DGGITQSPKYLFRKEGQNVTLSCEQNLNHDAMYWYRQDPGQGLRLIYYSQIVNDFQKGDIAEGYSVSREKKESFPLTVTSAQKNPTAFYLCASRAGTGTYGYTFGSGTRLTVV.

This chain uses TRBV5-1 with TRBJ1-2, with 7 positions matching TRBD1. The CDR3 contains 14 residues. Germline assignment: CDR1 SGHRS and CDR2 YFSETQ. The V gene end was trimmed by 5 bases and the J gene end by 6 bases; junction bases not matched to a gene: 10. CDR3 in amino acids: CASSLTDRVDGYTF. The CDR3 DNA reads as TGCGCCAGCAGTTTGACCGACAGGGTTGATGGCTACACCTTC. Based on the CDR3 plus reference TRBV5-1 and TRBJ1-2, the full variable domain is KAGVTQTPRYLIKTRGQQVTLSCSPISGHRSVSWYQQTPGQGLQFLFEYFSETQRNKGNFPGRFSGRQFSNSRSEMNVSTLELGDSALYLCASSLTDRVDGYTFGSGTRLTVV.

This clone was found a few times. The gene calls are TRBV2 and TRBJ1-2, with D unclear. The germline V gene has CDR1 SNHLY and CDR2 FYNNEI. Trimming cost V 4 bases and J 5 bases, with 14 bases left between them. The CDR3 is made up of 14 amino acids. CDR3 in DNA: TGTGCCAGCAGTGTTTCAGTTAGACTTTATGGCTACACCTTC. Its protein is CASSVSVRLYGYTF.

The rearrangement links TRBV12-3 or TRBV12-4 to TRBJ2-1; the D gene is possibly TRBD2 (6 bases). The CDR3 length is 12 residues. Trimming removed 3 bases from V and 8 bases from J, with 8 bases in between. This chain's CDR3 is CASSFSSDEQFF. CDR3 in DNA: TGTGCCAGCAGTTTCTCTAGCGATGAGCAGTTCTTC.

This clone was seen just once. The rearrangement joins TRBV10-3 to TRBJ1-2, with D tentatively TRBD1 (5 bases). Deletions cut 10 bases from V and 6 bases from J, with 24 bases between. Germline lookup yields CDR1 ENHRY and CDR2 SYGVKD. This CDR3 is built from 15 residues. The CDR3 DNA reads TGTGCCACCTCTCCCAAGAAAACCCAGACAGATGGCTACACCTTC. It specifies CATSPKKTQTDGYTF.

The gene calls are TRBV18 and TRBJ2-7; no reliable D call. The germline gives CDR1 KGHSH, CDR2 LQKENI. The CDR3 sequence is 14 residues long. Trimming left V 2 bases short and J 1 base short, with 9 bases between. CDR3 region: CASSPGPPSYEQYF. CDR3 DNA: TGTGCCAGCTCACCAGGGCCCCCTTCCTACGAGCAGTACTTC. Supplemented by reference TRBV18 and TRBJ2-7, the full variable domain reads NAGVMQNPRHLVRRRGQEARLRCSPMKGHSHVYWYRQLPEEGLKFMVYLQKENIIDESGMPKERFSAEFPKEGPSILRIQQVVRGDSAAYFCASSPGPPSYEQYFGPGTRLTVT.

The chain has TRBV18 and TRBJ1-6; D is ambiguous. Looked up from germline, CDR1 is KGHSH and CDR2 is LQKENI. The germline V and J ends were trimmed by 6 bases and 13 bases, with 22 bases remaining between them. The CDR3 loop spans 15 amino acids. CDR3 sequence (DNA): TGTGCCAGCTCTCCGAATGACGGCGCAGTGAGGCCCCTCCACTTT. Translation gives CASSPNDGAVRPLHF.

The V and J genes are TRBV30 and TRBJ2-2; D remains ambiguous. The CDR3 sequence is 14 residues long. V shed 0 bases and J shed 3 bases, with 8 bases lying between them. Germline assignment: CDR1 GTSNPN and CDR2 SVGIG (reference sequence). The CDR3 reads CAWSVRQHTGELFF. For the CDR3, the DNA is TGTGCCTGGAGTGTCCGACAACACACCGGGGAGCTGTTTTTT.

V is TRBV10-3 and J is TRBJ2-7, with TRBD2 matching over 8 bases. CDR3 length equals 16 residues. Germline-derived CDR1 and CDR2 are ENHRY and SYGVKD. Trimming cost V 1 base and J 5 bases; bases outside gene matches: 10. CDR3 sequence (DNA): TGTGCCATCAGTGAGTACGGGGGGGCCGGAATCGACGAGCAGTACTTC. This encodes CAISEYGGAGIDEQYF.

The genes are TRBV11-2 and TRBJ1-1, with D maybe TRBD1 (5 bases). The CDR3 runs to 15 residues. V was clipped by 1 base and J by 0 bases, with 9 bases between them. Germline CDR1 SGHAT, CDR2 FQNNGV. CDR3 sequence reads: CASSLGPGLNTEAFF. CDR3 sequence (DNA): TGTGCCAGCAGCTTAGGGCCAGGGTTGAACACTGAAGCTTTCTTT.

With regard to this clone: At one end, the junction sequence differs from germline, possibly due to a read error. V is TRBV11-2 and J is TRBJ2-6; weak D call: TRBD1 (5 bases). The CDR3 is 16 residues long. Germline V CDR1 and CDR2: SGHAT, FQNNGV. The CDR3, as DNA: TGTGCCAGCAGCCAAGGACATTCCTCTGGCGCCAACGTCCTGACTTTC. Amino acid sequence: CASSQGHSSGANVLTF.

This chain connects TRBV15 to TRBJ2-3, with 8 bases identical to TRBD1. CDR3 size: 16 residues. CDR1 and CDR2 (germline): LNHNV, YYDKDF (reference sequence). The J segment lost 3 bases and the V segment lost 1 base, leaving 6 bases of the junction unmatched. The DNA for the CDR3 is TGTGCCACCAGCAGAGGCCAGGGGGCGCCTACAGATACGCAGTATTTT. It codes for CATSRGQGAPTDTQYF.

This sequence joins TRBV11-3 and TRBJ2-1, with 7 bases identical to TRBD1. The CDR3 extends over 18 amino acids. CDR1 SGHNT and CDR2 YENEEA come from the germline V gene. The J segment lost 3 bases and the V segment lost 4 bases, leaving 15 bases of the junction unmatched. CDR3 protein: CASSWDRGSHPDYNEQFF. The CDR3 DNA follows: TGTGCCAGCAGCTGGGACAGAGGATCCCATCCCGACTACAATGAGCAGTTCTTC.